The rows below give T cell receptor beta chains drawn from one sample of a study of T cell responses to AZD1222 COVID-19 vaccine. Clones were read by immunoSEQ multiplex PCR, and TCRdb kept only the in-frame ones, dropping some. This sample has fewer than 35,000 clones, with approximately 89% found just once. The sequenced sample was peripheral blood, obtained on day 0 of AZD1222 vaccination. The receptors were sampled from an adult in good health. Both conserved end residues are part of each CDR3. A D gene is named only where the DNA matches it firmly. For some rows the clone size is stated as once, few or many, or as a class when expanded; others skip it.

clone size	D gene	V gene	J gene	CDR3 DNA	CDR3 protein
-	TRBD1	TRBV7-9	TRBJ2-7	TGTGCCAGCAGCCCAGGACAGGATAGGGAGCAGTACTTC	CASSPGQDREQYF
once	-	TRBV5-1	TRBJ1-1	TGCGCCAGCAGCCCTACCACGGGAGGTGAAGCTTTCTTT	CASSPTTGGEAFF
-	-	TRBV6-5	TRBJ1-1	TGTGCCAGCAGCCGGGGTGCAGGGGTCGGCGCTGAAGCTTTCTTT	CASSRGAGVGAEAFF
-	TRBD2	TRBV6-5	TRBJ2-2	TGTGCCAGCAAGCACGGCGGGGGAGGCGGGGAGCTGTTTTTT	CASKHGGGGGELFF
-	-	TRBV6-5	TRBJ2-2	TGTGCCAGCAGTTACTCGACGACCGTCGAGCTGTTTTTT	CASSYSTTVELFF
-	-	TRBV7-2	TRBJ2-7	TGTGCCAGCAGGGGGGTCGGGCAGGGATACTACGAGCAGTACTTC	CASRGVGQGYYEQYF
-	-	TRBV19	TRBJ1-5	TGTGCCAGTAGTACCCAGGGACCCGGACAGCCCCAGCATTTT	CASSTQGPGQPQHF
-	-	TRBV27	TRBJ1-3	TGTGCCAGCAGTTTGGCTGCCTCCCTTGGAAACACCATATATTTT	CASSLAASLGNTIYF
-	-	TRBV5-1	TRBJ2-7	TGCGCCAGCAGCTTGACAGGGGAGCAGTACTTC	CASSLTGEQYF
-	-	TRBV24-1	TRBJ2-3	TGTGCCACCAGTGCCGGGCTTTTCACAGATACGCAGTATTTT	CATSAGLFTDTQYF